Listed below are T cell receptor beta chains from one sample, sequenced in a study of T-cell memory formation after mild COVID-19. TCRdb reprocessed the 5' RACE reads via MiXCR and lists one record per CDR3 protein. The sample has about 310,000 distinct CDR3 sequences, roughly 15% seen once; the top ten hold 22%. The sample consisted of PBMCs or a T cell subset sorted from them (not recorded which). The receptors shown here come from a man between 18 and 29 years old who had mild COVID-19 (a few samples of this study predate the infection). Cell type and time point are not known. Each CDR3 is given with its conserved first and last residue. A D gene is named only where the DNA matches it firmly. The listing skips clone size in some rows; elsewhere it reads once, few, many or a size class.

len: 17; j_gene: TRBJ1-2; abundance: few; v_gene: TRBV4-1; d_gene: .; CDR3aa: CASSQVDMGFSNYGYTF; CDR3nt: TGCGCCAGCAGCCAAGTCGATATGGGCTTCAGTAACTATGGCTACACCTTC
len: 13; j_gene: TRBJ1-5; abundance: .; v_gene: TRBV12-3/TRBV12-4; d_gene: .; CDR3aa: CASSTRSYQPQHF; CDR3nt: TGTGCCAGCAGTACCAGATCTTATCAGCCCCAGCATTTT
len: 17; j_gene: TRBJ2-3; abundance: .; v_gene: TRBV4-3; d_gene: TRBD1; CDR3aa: CASSQDRKGGITDTQYF; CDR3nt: TGCGCCAGCAGCCAAGATCGCAAAGGGGGCATTACAGATACGCAGTATTTT
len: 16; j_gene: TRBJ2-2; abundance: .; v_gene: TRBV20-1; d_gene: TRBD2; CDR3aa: CSARDSLAGITGELFF; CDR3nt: TGCAGTGCTAGAGATTCCCTAGCGGGGATCACCGGGGAGCTGTTTTTT
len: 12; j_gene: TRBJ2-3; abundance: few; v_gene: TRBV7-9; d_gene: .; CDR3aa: CASSFPPDTQYF; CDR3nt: TGTGCCAGCAGCTTCCCCCCAGATACGCAGTATTTT
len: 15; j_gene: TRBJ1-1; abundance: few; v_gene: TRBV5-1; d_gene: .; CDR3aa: CASSDYGTPNTEAFF; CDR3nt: TGCGCCAGCAGCGATTATGGGACACCAAACACTGAAGCTTTCTTT
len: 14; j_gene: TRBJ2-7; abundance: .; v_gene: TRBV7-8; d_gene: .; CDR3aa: CASTERETADEQYF; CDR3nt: TGTGCCAGCACCGAACGGGAGACAGCCGACGAGCAGTACTTC
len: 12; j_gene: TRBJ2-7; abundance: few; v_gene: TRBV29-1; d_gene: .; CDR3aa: CSVEDVGEEQYF; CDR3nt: TGCAGCGTTGAAGATGTGGGCGAGGAGCAGTACTTC
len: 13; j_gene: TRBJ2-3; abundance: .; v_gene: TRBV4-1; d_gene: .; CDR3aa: CASSQPNGDTQYF; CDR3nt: TGCGCCAGCAGCCAACCTAACGGGGATACGCAGTATTTT
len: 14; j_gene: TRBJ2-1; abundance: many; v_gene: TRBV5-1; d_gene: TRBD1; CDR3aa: CASSYGQGADEQFF; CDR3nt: TGCGCCAGCAGCTATGGACAGGGGGCCGATGAGCAGTTCTTC
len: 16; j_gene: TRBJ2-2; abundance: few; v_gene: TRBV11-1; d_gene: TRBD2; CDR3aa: CASSLVASGATGELFF; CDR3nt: TGTGCCAGCAGCTTAGTGGCTAGCGGGGCCACCGGGGAGCTGTTTTTT
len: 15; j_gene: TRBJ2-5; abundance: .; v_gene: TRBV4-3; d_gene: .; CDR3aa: CASSQEEANQETQYF; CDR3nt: TGCGCCAGCAGCCAAGAAGAGGCTAATCAAGAGACCCAGTACTTC
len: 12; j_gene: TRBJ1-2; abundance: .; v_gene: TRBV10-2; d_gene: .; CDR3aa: CASTGGSFGYTF; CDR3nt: TGCGCCAGCACCGGGGGTAGTTTTGGCTACACCTTC
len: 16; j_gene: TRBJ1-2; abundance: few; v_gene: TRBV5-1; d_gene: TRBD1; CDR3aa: CASSLVTGGRNYGYTF; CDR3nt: TGCGCCAGCAGCTTGGTGACAGGGGGGAGAAACTATGGCTACACCTTC
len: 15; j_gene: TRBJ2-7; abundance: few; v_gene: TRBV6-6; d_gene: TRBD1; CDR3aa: CASSYTGRQGHEQYF; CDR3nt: TGTGCCAGCAGTTACACAGGTCGACAGGGGCACGAGCAGTACTTC
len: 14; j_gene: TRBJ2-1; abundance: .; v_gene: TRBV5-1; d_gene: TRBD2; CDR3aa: CASNLAGGPYEQFF; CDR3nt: TGCGCCAGCAATCTAGCGGGGGGGCCCTATGAGCAGTTCTTC
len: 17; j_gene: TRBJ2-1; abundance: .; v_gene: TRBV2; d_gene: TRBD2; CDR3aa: CASSEASGGAWGNEQFF; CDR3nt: TGTGCCAGCAGTGAGGCGAGCGGGGGGGCTTGGGGCAATGAGCAGTTCTTC
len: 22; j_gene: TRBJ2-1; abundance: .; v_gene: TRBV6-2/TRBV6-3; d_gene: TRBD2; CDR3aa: CASSYTPLTSGGQRGSYNEQFF; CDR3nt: TGTGCCAGCAGTTACACCCCCCTGACTAGCGGGGGGCAAAGGGGCTCCTACAATGAGCAGTTCTTC
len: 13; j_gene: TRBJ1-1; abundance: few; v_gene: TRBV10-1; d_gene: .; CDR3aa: CASSHSRNTEAFF; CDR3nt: TGCGCCAGCAGCCACTCAAGGAACACTGAAGCTTTCTTT
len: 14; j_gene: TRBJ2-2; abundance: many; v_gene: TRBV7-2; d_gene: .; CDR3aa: CASSPVANTGELFF; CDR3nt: TGTGCCAGCAGCCCAGTAGCGAACACCGGGGAGCTGTTTTTT
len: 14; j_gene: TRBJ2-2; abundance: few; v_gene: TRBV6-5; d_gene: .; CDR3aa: CASSYSSYTGELFF; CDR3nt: TGTGCCAGCAGTTACTCATCGTACACCGGGGAGCTGTTTTTT
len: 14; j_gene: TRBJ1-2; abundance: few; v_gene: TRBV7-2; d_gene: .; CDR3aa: CASSPRRGHYGYTF; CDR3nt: TGTGCCAGCAGCCCCCGTAGGGGCCACTATGGCTACACCTTC
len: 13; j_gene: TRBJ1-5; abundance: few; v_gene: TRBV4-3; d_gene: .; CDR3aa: CASSHQAHQPQHF; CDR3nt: TGCGCCAGCAGCCACCAGGCGCATCAGCCCCAGCATTTT
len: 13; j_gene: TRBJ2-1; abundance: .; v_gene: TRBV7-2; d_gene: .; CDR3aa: CASSPSVYNEQFF; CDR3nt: TGTGCCAGCAGCCCCAGTGTGTACAATGAGCAGTTCTTC
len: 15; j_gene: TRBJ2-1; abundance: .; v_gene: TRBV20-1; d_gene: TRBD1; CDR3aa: CSARDARGRYNEQFF; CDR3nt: TGCAGTGCTAGAGATGCGAGGGGGCGGTACAATGAGCAGTTCTTC
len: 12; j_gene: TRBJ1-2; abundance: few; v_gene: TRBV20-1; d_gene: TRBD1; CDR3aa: CSAWDRGTSYTF; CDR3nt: TGCAGTGCCTGGGACAGGGGAACGAGCTACACCTTC
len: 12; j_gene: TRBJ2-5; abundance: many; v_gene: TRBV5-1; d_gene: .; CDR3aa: CASSFTPGTQYF; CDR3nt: TGCGCCAGCAGCTTCACCCCGGGGACCCAGTACTTC
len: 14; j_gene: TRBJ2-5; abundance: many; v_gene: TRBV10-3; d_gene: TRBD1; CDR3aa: CAIRRGTEMETQYF; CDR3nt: TGTGCCATCAGGAGGGGGACAGAGATGGAGACCCAGTACTTC
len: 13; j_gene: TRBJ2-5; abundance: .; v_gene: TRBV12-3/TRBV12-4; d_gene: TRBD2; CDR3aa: CASSNLAEETQYF; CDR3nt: TGTGCCAGCAGCAATCTAGCGGAAGAGACCCAGTACTTC
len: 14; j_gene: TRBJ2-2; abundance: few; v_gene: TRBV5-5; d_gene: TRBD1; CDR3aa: CASRWTGNTGELFF; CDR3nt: TGTGCCAGCCGATGGACAGGGAACACCGGGGAGCTGTTTTTT
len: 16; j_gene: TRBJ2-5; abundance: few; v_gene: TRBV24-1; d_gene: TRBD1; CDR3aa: CATSPGTGKLGETQYF; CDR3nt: TGTGCCACCAGTCCCGGGACAGGGAAGTTGGGAGAGACCCAGTACTTC
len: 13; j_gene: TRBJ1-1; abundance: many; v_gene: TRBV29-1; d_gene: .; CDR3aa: CSAAQGTNTEAFF; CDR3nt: TGCAGCGCTGCGCAGGGGACGAACACTGAAGCTTTCTTT
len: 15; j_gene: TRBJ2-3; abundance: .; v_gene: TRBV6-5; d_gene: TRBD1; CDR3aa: CASSYSRTGGDTQYF; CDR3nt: TGTGCCAGCAGTTACTCCCGGACAGGGGGGGATACGCAGTATTTT
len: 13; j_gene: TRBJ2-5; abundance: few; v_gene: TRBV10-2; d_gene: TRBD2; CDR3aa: CASSGGLRETQYF; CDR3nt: TGCGCCAGCAGTGGGGGACTACGAGAGACCCAGTACTTC
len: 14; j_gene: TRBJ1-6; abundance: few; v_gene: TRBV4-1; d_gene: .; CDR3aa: CASSQRGVSSPLHF; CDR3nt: TGCGCCAGCAGCCAGAGGGGAGTTAGTTCACCCCTCCACTTT
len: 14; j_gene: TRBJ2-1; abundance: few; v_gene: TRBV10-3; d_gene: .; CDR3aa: CAISRDFNYNEQFF; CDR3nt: TGTGCCATCAGCCGGGACTTCAACTACAATGAGCAGTTCTTC
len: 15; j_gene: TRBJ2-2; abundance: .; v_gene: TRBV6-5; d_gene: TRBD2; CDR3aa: CASSFTSGNTGELFF; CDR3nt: TGTGCCAGCAGTTTTACTAGCGGAAACACCGGGGAGCTGTTTTTT
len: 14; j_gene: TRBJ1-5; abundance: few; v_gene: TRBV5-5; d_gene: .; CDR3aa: CASSGPGTEQPQHF; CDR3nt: TGTGCCAGCAGCGGGCCAGGGACGGAACAGCCCCAGCATTTT
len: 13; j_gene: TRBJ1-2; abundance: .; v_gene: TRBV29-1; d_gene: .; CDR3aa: CSAALEGGVGYTF; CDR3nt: TGCAGCGCCGCCCTGGAAGGGGGTGTCGGCTACACCTTC